This entry describes one T cell receptor (beta chain). What it recognizes is unknown. This sample is drawn from a study of blood T cells in healthy people across ages. Each sample provided at least 5.5 micrograms of extracted total RNA. Trimming pared 1 base from V and 3 bases from J, leaving 10 bases between. The germline V gene has CDR1 LNHNV and CDR2 YYDKDF (reference sequence). CDR3 size: 14 residues. Alongside a J-beta primer mix, a sample-barcoded 5' primer served in a second PCR lasting roughly 7 to 11 cycles. TCRdb re-called the 5' RACE reads with MiXCR, one entry per CDR3 protein. The repertoire holds about a million distinct CDR3 sequences, roughly 47% seen once, with about 20% in the top ten. Overall study findings and caveats: Versus aged donors, long-lived donors had higher diversity and more naive CD4+ cells.

The sequenced sample consisted of blood. The receptor comes from a woman aged 60-70 years in good health. V and J are TRBV15 and TRBJ2-7; D possibly uses TRBD1 or TRBD2 (5 bases each). The DNA for the CDR3 is TGTGCCACCAGCAGAGGAGGGGAAGACTACGAGCAGTACTTC. The encoded protein is CATSRGGEDYEQYF.